This is a list of T cell receptor beta chains from one sample in a study of shared clonotypes between healthy human individuals. TCRdb keeps only in-frame clones here, not all; method: immunoSEQ multiplex PCR. Of about 2 million clones in the sample, 95% are singletons; the top ten hold 0.1% to 0.15%. The sample consisted of naive CD4+ T cells sorted from blood. These receptor sequences come from a man younger than 35 in good health. Both conserved end residues are part of each CDR3. D genes are given only for firm matches. Clone size is shown for a subset of rows, as once, few, many or a class of expanded clone.

size | D | J | V | CDR3 | DNA
- | TRBD1 | TRBJ2-1 | TRBV11-3 | CASSGTDRGLMNEQFF | TGTGCCAGCAGCGGAACAGACAGGGGGCTAATGAATGAGCAGTTCTTC
- | TRBD1 | TRBJ1-1 | TRBV6-1 | CASRGGDRGGTEAFF | TGTGCCAGCAGAGGAGGGGACAGGGGCGGCACTGAAGCTTTCTTT
- | - | TRBJ2-6 | TRBV4-1 | CASSLRSSGANVLTF | TGCGCCAGCAGCCTTCGGAGCTCTGGGGCCAACGTCCTGACTTTC
- | - | TRBJ1-4 | TRBV19 | CASTQGYNEKLFF | TGTGCCAGTACTCAGGGATACAATGAAAAACTGTTTTTT
- | - | TRBJ1-1 | TRBV28 | CASSFLDRIFTEAFF | TGTGCCAGCAGTTTTTTGGACAGAATCTTCACTGAAGCTTTCTTT
- | - | TRBJ2-7 | TRBV6-5 | CASSYSKSYEQYF | TGTGCCAGCAGTTACTCGAAGAGCTACGAGCAGTACTTC
- | - | TRBJ2-7 | TRBV27 | CASSSPGGGGYEQYF | TGTGCCAGCAGTTCCCCCGGGGGTGGCGGGTACGAGCAGTACTTC
- | - | TRBJ2-7 | TRBV5-6 | CASSLGRKVGEQYF | TGTGCCAGCAGCTTGGGTAGAAAGGTTGGCGAGCAGTACTTC
- | TRBD2 | TRBJ2-7 | TRBV4-1 | CASNRLAGVYEQYF | TGCGCCAGCAATCGGCTAGCGGGAGTTTACGAGCAGTACTTC
- | - | TRBJ2-7 | TRBV11-2 | CASSLVAGISYEQYF | TGTGCCAGCAGCTTAGTGGCAGGGATCTCCTACGAGCAGTACTTC
- | TRBD1 | TRBJ2-7 | TRBV18 | CASSAGTGYSYEQYF | TGTGCCAGCTCAGCCGGGACAGGGTATTCCTACGAGCAGTACTTC
- | TRBD1 | TRBJ1-4 | TRBV7-9 | CASSRGGQGGSKLFF | TGTGCCAGCAGCCGCGGGGGACAGGGAGGTAGTAAACTGTTTTTT
- | TRBD1 | TRBJ1-3 | TRBV11-2 | CASSLGGQGGTIYF | TGTGCCAGCAGCTTAGGCGGACAGGGGGGCACCATATATTTT
once | TRBD1 | TRBJ2-2 | TRBV6-6 | CASRGTGGSGELFF | TGTGCCAGCAGGGGGACAGGGGGCTCCGGGGAGCTGTTTTTT
- | - | TRBJ1-5 | TRBV2 | CASSGNNQPQHF | TGTGCCAGCAGTGGGAACAATCAGCCCCAGCATTTT